What follows are 29 T cell receptor beta chains derived from one specimen sequenced in a study of blood T cell repertoires in COVID-19. Sequencing used immunoSEQ multiplex PCR; TCRdb keeps in-frame clones, though not all of them. The repertoire includes about 320,000 clones, about 85% of them detected once, and about 2% sits in the top ten. The source material was PBMCs or T cells enriched from blood (not recorded which). The receptors originated from a woman aged 30 to 39 who had been exposed to COVID-19.

The chain links TRBV6-2 or TRBV6-3 to TRBJ2-7, with TRBD1 matching over 9 bases. V gave up 5 bases and J gave up 7 bases; unmatched junction bases: 9. This CDR3 is 14 amino acids long. From germline, CDR1 is MNHEY and CDR2 SVGEGT. The CDR3 nucleotides are TGTGCCAGCAGTGCCGGGACAGGGATAGGAGAGCAGTACTTC. Encoded protein: CASSAGTGIGEQYF.

The CDR3 DNA sequence: TGCGCCAGCAGCTTGGAAAGGCGGCTAGCGGGAACCGGGGAGCTGTTTTTT. This translates into CASSLERRLAGTGELFF. The chain combines TRBV5-1 with TRBJ2-2; 9 bases match TRBD2. The CDR3 totals 17 residues. V was pared by 0 bases and J by 5 bases, with 8 bases of the junction left unmatched. The germline gives CDR1 SGHRS, CDR2 YFSETQ.

This clone was seen a handful of times. The V call is TRBV18, the J call TRBJ1-5, with TRBD1 matching 8 bases. Germline V gives CDR1 KGHSH, CDR2 LQKENI. J lost 4 bases, V lost 4 bases, and 6 bases had no gene match. The CDR3 length is 15 residues. In nucleotides, the CDR3 is TGTGCCAGCTCACTAAAGACAGGGGCTAATCAGCCCCAGCATTTT. This sequence encodes CASSLKTGANQPQHF.

Here the CDR3 reads CASTIGTSSGELFF. The CDR3 DNA reads as TGCGCCAGCACTATTGGTACGAGCTCCGGGGAGCTGTTTTTT. The chain joins TRBV5-1 to TRBJ2-2, with no clear D. Trimming took 6 bases from V and 6 from J, leaving 15 bases between them. The V gene's germline CDR1 is SGHRS and CDR2 YFSETQ. The CDR3 consists of 14 residues.

CDR3 in DNA: TGTGCCAGCAGCAAAGTCTCCCGGGACAGAAGTCGCGGGGAGCTGTTTTTT. Protein: CASSKVSRDRSRGELFF. The chain uses TRBV21-1 and TRBJ2-2; no DNA check was done on the table's D call, TRBD1. TRBV21-1 is deemed a pseudogene. This CDR3 has 17 amino acids.

This clone has a handful of counts. V is TRBV25-1 and J is TRBJ1-1, with a tentative D call TRBD1 (5 bases). This CDR3 has 13 amino acids. Looked up from germline, CDR1 is MGHDK and CDR2 is SYGVNS. The ends were cut back, 4 bases at V and 5 bases at J, with 11 bases in the middle. The CDR3 spells CASSVPGGTEAFF. CDR3 DNA sequence: TGTGCCAGCAGTGTGCCCGGGGGAACTGAAGCTTTCTTT.

CDR3 in amino acids: CASSSGTSFGELFF. CDR3 coding DNA: TGTGCCAGCAGCTCGGGGACTAGCTTCGGGGAGCTGTTTTTT. J is TRBJ2-2 and V is TRBV5-8; 9 nucleotides line up with TRBD2. Trimming cost V 3 bases and J 7 bases; bases outside gene matches: 4. The CDR3 has 14 amino acids. Germline values: CDR1 SGHTS, CDR2 YDEGEE.

V is TRBV5-6 and J is TRBJ1-2, with TRBD1 identical over 7 bases. V lost 3 bases to trimming and J lost 3 bases; unmatched junction nucleotides: 11. The CDR3 is made up of 16 amino acids. CDR1 is SGHDT, CDR2 YYEEEE, per germline. This CDR3 is CASSSRIRQGDYGYTF. The CDR3 bases are TGTGCCAGCAGCTCACGAATACGGCAGGGGGACTATGGCTACACCTTC. Full variable domain (missing parts from reference TRBV5-6 and TRBJ1-2): DAGVTQSPTHLIKTRGQQVTLRCSPKSGHDTVSWYQQALGQGPQFIFQYYEEEERQRGNFPDRFSGHQFPNYSSELNVNALLLGDSALYLCASSSRIRQGDYGYTFGSGTRLTVV.

The J gene is TRBJ2-1, the V gene TRBV3-1 (or the pseudogene TRBV3-2); 15 positions match TRBD2. Per germline, CDR1 LGHDT and CDR2 YNNKEL (reference sequence). This CDR3 spans 22 amino acids. Trimming cost V 0 bases and J 7 bases; bases outside gene matches: 19. CDR3 nucleotides: TGTGCCAGCAGCCAAGATGGGACTAGCGGGGGGCTTTGGGTCGAGGGTAGGAATGAGCAGTTCTTC. Its translation: CASSQDGTSGGLWVEGRNEQFF.

The chain has TRBV2 and TRBJ1-6; no firm D call. Germline V gene lookup returns CDR1 SNHLY and CDR2 FYNNEI. V dropped 1 base and J dropped 8 bases, with 12 bases sitting between them. The CDR3 covers 15 residues. DNA of the CDR3: TGTGCCAGCAGTGAAGATTCCCAGATTTATTCACCCCTCCACTTT. Translation gives CASSEDSQIYSPLHF.

This clone has just one count. Other DNA sequences in the same sample also yield this CDR3. The DNA for the CDR3 is TGTGCCAGCAGTGTTCTGAGCTCCTACGAGCAGTACTTC. Encoded protein: CASSVLSSYEQYF. The gene calls are TRBV2 and TRBJ2-7; D not resolved. Germline V gene sequence: CDR1 SNHLY, CDR2 FYNNEI. Trimming removed 4 bases at V and 0 bases at J, with 7 bases between. The CDR3 runs to 13 residues.

The chain carries TRBV3-1 (or the pseudogene TRBV3-2) and TRBJ1-4; no clear D gene. Germline V gives CDR1 LGHDT, CDR2 YNNKEL (reference sequence). The CDR3 runs to 15 residues. The V end was cut by 1 base, the J end by 0 bases, with 6 bases between. This chain's CDR3 is CASSQGATTNEKLFF. In DNA form, the CDR3 reads TGTGCCAGCAGCCAAGGGGCCACAACTAATGAAAAACTGTTTTTT.

The chain couples TRBV7-9 to TRBJ2-7, with 9 bases fitting TRBD1. With V trimmed by 5 bases and J by 1 base, 9 bases remained unmatched. This CDR3 contains 16 residues. Germline V gives CDR1 SEHNR, CDR2 FQNEAQ (reference sequence). CDR3 bases: TGTGCCAGCAGCCCAAAGACAGGGGGACATTCCTACGAGCAGTACTTC. This codes for CASSPKTGGHSYEQYF.

This clone is a singleton in its sample. The chain combines TRBV28 with TRBJ1-6, with 9 bases identical to TRBD1. Trimming removed 3 bases from V and 6 bases from J; junction bases left unmatched: 6. This CDR3 has 16 amino acids. CDR1 and CDR2 (germline): MDHEN, SYDVKM. Here the CDR3 reads CASSLLTGGSNSPLHF. CDR3 DNA sequence: TGTGCCAGCAGTTTGTTGACAGGGGGTTCTAATTCACCCCTCCACTTT.

The chain couples TRBV28 to TRBJ1-5; 9 nucleotides agree with TRBD1. This CDR3 contains 16 residues. V was clipped by 6 bases and J by 4 bases; unmatched bases: 10. The germline V gene has CDR1 MDHEN and CDR2 SYDVKM. The CDR3 region has the DNA TGTGCCAGCAGCACGATCGGGACAGGGTTTAATCAGCCCCAGCATTTT. It codes for CASSTIGTGFNQPQHF.

This clone was observed a few times. The CDR3 reads CASSLKSQGVGEQYF. The CDR3 DNA sequence: TGCGCCAGCAGCTTGAAATCACAGGGGGTGGGCGAGCAGTACTTC. This chain uses TRBV5-1 with TRBJ2-7; 8 bases map to TRBD1. Germline V lookup: CDR1 SGHRS, CDR2 YFSETQ. V gave up 1 base and J gave up 6 bases; unmatched junction bases: 9. This CDR3 region has 15 residues. Full variable domain (missing parts from reference TRBV5-1 and TRBJ2-7): KAGVTQTPRYLIKTRGQQVTLSCSPISGHRSVSWYQQTPGQGLQFLFEYFSETQRNKGNFPGRFSGRQFSNSRSEMNVSTLELGDSALYLCASSLKSQGVGEQYFGPGTRLTVT.

This rearrangement joins TRBV11-2 to TRBJ1-1; perhaps TRBD1 as D (6 bases). This CDR3 has 12 residues. Trimming shortened V by 5 bases and J by 7 bases, and 11 bases separated the two germline ends. CDR1 is SGHAT and CDR2 is FQNNGV in the germline V gene. The CDR3 is CASSPRGSEAFF. DNA of the CDR3: TGTGCCAGCAGCCCCAGGGGTAGTGAAGCTTTCTTT.

This chain joins TRBV28 and TRBJ1-2; TRBD1 is a possible D gene (5 bases). With 3 bases removed from V and 3 bases from J, the gap between germline ends came to 8 bases. The CDR3 has 13 amino acids. Per the germline V gene, CDR1 is MDHEN and CDR2 is SYDVKM. The CDR3 bases are TGTGCCAGCAGTTTTAAGGGGTACTATGGCTACACCTTC. Its protein product is CASSFKGYYGYTF.

J is TRBJ2-1 and V is TRBV20-1, with a possible D match to TRBD1 (5 bases). The CDR3 extends over 14 amino acids. The V gene's germline CDR1 is DFQATT and CDR2 SNEGSKA (reference sequence). V lost 3 bases and J 6 bases, leaving 15 bases between the germline ends. The CDR3 bases are TGCAGTGCTAGTGTAGGGGCATACCTCAATGAGCAGTTCTTC. Protein product: CSASVGAYLNEQFF.

The chain joins TRBV14 to TRBJ2-3; 8 nucleotides agree with TRBD1. Germline assignment: CDR1 SGHDN and CDR2 FVKESK. Trimming at V came to 6 bases and at J to 4 bases, leaving 3 bases not matched to a gene. The CDR3 sequence is 13 residues long. CDR3 loop: CASSRQGPDTQYF. The CDR3 DNA follows: TGTGCCAGCAGTCGACAGGGGCCAGATACGCAGTATTTT.

The V and J genes are TRBV19 and TRBJ1-4, with TRBD1 as a possible D gene (5 bases). The V gene lost 2 bases and the J gene lost 12 bases, with 16 bases spanning the gap. The CDR3 loop spans 14 amino acids. Germline CDR1 reads LNHDA; CDR2 reads SQIVND (reference sequence). The CDR3 region is CASSILVYGGQLFF. The CDR3 region has the DNA TGTGCCAGTAGTATATTGGTCTACGGGGGACAACTGTTTTTT.

This clone was detected once. The V call is TRBV3-1 (or the pseudogene TRBV3-2), the J call TRBJ1-5; 7 bases line up with TRBD1. V lost 5 bases and J lost 6; bases outside the gene matches: 7. Per the germline V gene, CDR1 is LGHDT and CDR2 is YNNKEL (reference sequence). The CDR3 loop spans 14 amino acids. The CDR3 DNA sequence: TGTGCCAGCAGCTACGACAGGGCAGGTCAGCCCCAGCATTTT. It specifies CASSYDRAGQPQHF.

The chain uses TRBV28 and TRBJ2-7, with TRBD1 identical over 11 bases. The CDR3 sequence is 15 residues long. The V segment lost 4 bases and the J segment 7 bases; nucleotides outside the gene matches: 9. Germline V CDR1 and CDR2: MDHEN, SYDVKM. The CDR3 reads CASSSVGQGAGEQYF. The CDR3 DNA sequence: TGTGCCAGCAGTTCCGTCGGACAGGGGGCTGGAGAGCAGTACTTC. Based on the CDR3 plus reference TRBV28 and TRBJ2-7, the full variable domain is DVKVTQSSRYLVKRTGEKVFLECVQDMDHENMFWYRQDPGLGLRLIYFSYDVKMKEKGDIPEGYSVSREKKERFSLILESASTNQTSMYLCASSSVGQGAGEQYFGPGTRLTVT.

V usage is TRBV6-5 and J usage is TRBJ2-7; TRBD1 might be the D (6 bases). V gave up 0 bases and J gave up 0 bases, with 9 bases separating them. The CDR3 is 15 amino acids. Per the germline V gene, CDR1 is MNHEY and CDR2 is SVGAGI. For the CDR3, the DNA is TGTGCCAGCAGTTACTCCAGGGACATCTCCTACGAGCAGTACTTC. Amino acid sequence: CASSYSRDISYEQYF.

About this clone: Within the sample, other DNA sequences also encode this same CDR3. The chain combines TRBV28 with TRBJ2-7, with D unresolved. Trimming took off 3 bases at V and 2 bases at J, with 8 bases between the two ends. The CDR3 has 13 amino acids. Germline V gene sequence: CDR1 MDHEN, CDR2 SYDVKM. The CDR3 here is CASSLGRTYEQYF. The CDR3 DNA reads as TGTGCCAGCAGTTTGGGCAGAACCTACGAGCAGTACTTC.

This sequence joins TRBV28 and TRBJ1-1; 8 bases align to TRBD1. The CDR3 runs 12 residues. V dropped 1 base and J dropped 12; count of bases not matched to a gene: 4. The germline V gene has CDR1 MDHEN and CDR2 SYDVKM. CDR3 sequence (DNA): TGTGCCAGCAGTTTATTGGACAGGGCGCCTTTCTTT. Translated, it gives CASSLLDRAPFF.

The rearrangement links TRBV5-1 to TRBJ1-1, with no clear D. Germline V gives CDR1 SGHRS, CDR2 YFSETQ. Deletions cut 0 bases from V and 0 bases from J, with 9 bases between. There are 15 residues in the CDR3. The CDR3 here is CASSLEWELNTEAFF. In DNA form, the CDR3 reads TGCGCCAGCAGCTTGGAATGGGAGCTGAACACTGAAGCTTTCTTT.

V is TRBV18 and J is TRBJ1-2; 8 bases match TRBD1. The ends lost 2 bases at V and 4 bases at J; junction bases unmatched: 6. Germline CDR1 reads KGHSH; CDR2 reads LQKENI. The CDR3 consists of 15 residues. For the CDR3, the DNA is TGTGCCAGCTCACCAATGACAGGGGTCGGCTATGGCTACACCTTC. Translation gives CASSPMTGVGYGYTF.

This clone was recorded only once. The chain joins TRBV18 to TRBJ2-2, with D possibly TRBD2 on 6 matching bases. The CDR3 runs to 17 residues. Trimming removed 4 bases from V and 5 bases from J, with 20 bases in between. The germline CDR1 and CDR2 sequences are KGHSH and LQKENI. CDR3 coding DNA: TGTGCCAGCTCACGCCAGACTAGAAGGGAATTTACCGGGGAGCTGTTTTTT. Its translation: CASSRQTRREFTGELFF. Drawing the rest from reference TRBV18 and TRBJ2-2, the complete variable domain is NAGVMQNPRHLVRRRGQEARLRCSPMKGHSHVYWYRQLPEEGLKFMVYLQKENIIDESGMPKERFSAEFPKEGPSILRIQQVVRGDSAAYFCASSRQTRREFTGELFFGEGSRLTVL.